This TCR beta chain was obtained from a study of multiple sclerosis patients with progressive multifocal leukoencephalopathy. The time point: time of PML onset. The T3 samples were drawn when PML began. Sequencing was at survey level. Produced via immunoSEQ multiplex PCR; TCRdb's table is partial and in-frame only. This sample has approximately 31,000 clones, with about 90% found just once. The CDR3 extends over 17 amino acids. Germline trimming cut 0 bases from V and 7 bases from J; bases unmatched to any gene: 14. CDR1 and CDR2 from the germline V gene are LGHNA and YNFKEQ. The sample was PBMCs, taken from a patient treated with natalizumab. V gene TRBV4-2 combines with J gene TRBJ1-1; TRBD1 matches 7 bases. The receptor was isolated from a human donor with progressive multifocal leukoencephalopathy. CDR3 in DNA: TGTGCCAGCAGCCAAGAGCAGGGGGGGATGAGGGGTGGTGAAGCTTTCTTT. It specifies CASSQEQGGMRGGEAFF.